Here is one TCR beta chain with its context. Its matching antigen is unknown. Clones were read by immunoSEQ multiplex PCR, and TCRdb kept only the in-frame ones, dropping some. Of about 62,000 clones in the sample, 88% were seen once. This entry comes from a study of PD-1 blockade in classical Hodgkin lymphoma. Turning to the study itself: Intravenous infusions of nivolumab 3 mg/kg reached patients every 2 weeks. Regarding the study as a whole: Whoever responded completely had baseline diversity much like that seen in newly diagnosed patients.

This CDR3 has 15 amino acids. Germline loops: CDR1 SGHAT, CDR2 FQNNGV. J was trimmed by 6 bases and V by 5 bases; bases with no gene match: 10. No patient escaped relapse after autologous stem cell transplantation, and brentuximab vedotin exposure varied. The sequencing here drew on peripheral blood mononuclear cells (PBMCs), taken at baseline. The chain is built from TRBV11-2 and TRBJ1-5; 7 bases are a match to TRBD1. This receptor was taken from a human donor with classical Hodgkin lymphoma. The CDR3 sequence: CASSQGQTLTQPQHF. Here the CDR3 DNA reads TGTGCCAGCAGCCAGGGACAGACCCTGACTCAGCCCCAGCATTTT.